A selection of T cell receptor beta chains follows, all from one sample in a study of neurological immune-mediated disorders. TCRdb redid the calling of the 5' RACE reads with MiXCR, one entry per CDR3 protein. The repertoire holds 50,000 to 65,000 distinct CDR3 sequences, roughly 3.5% seen once, with 1.5% to 2% in the top ten. What was sequenced was PBMCs. The receptors originated from a man aged 30-40 years with multiple sclerosis. CDR3s include the opening cysteine and the closing phenylalanine or tryptophan. D genes are given only for firm matches. Rows give clone size only sometimes, using once, few, many, or a class for an expanded clone.

cdr3_aa cdr3_nt j_call clone_size v_call d_call
CASSSFWESDNEQFF TGTGCCAGCAGTTCTTTTTGGGAGTCCGACAATGAGCAGTTCTTC TRBJ2-1 many TRBV6-2/TRBV6-3 -
CASSLGGLGAFF TGTGCCAGCAGCTTGGGTGGTTTGGGGGCTTTCTTT TRBJ1-1 many TRBV5-5 -
CASKLAGVRDEQFF TGTGCCAGCAAGCTAGCGGGAGTTAGGGATGAGCAGTTCTTC TRBJ2-1 many TRBV2 TRBD2
CASSLRRGLARETSYNEQFF TGTGCCAGCAGCTTAAGGCGTGGACTAGCGCGAGAGACCTCCTACAATGAGCAGTTCTTC TRBJ2-1 many TRBV7-8 TRBD2
CASSSGHVGNSPLHF TGTGCCAGCAGCTCAGGACACGTTGGGAATTCACCCCTCCACTTT TRBJ1-6 few TRBV7-9 -
CASSPWTGENTGELFF TGTGCCAGCAGCCCCTGGACAGGGGAGAACACCGGGGAGCTGTTTTTT TRBJ2-2 many TRBV9 TRBD1
CSVADLGNTEAFF TGCAGCGTTGCGGACTTGGGCAACACTGAAGCTTTCTTT TRBJ1-1 many TRBV29-1 -
CSARRGISNQPQHF TGCAGTGCTAGAAGGGGGATTAGCAATCAGCCCCAGCATTTT TRBJ1-5 many TRBV20-1 -
CSVGGHSNQPQHF TGCAGCGTTGGAGGGCATAGCAATCAGCCCCAGCATTTT TRBJ1-5 many TRBV29-1 -
CASIGGANTGELFF TGCGCCAGCATCGGGGGCGCGAACACCGGGGAGCTGTTTTTT TRBJ2-2 many TRBV10-2 -
CSASEKWGIQYF TGCAGTGCTAGTGAAAAGTGGGGCATTCAGTACTTC TRBJ2-4 many TRBV20-1 -
CASTLGLRASTDTQYF TGTGCCAGCACCTTAGGCCTTCGAGCCAGCACAGATACGCAGTATTTT TRBJ2-3 many TRBV12-3/TRBV12-4 -
CSGRTGWNTEAFF TGCAGCGGGAGGACAGGCTGGAACACTGAAGCTTTCTTT TRBJ1-1 many TRBV29-1 TRBD1
CSVRDRGMNTEAFF TGCAGCGTTCGGGACAGGGGAATGAACACTGAAGCTTTCTTT TRBJ1-1 medium-sized TRBV29-1 TRBD1
CASSLDEGLNTEAFF TGCGCCAGCAGCTTGGATGAGGGGCTGAACACTGAAGCTTTCTTT TRBJ1-1 many TRBV5-1 -
CASSSGGADHNIQYF TGTGCCAGCAGCTCAGGGGGCGCAGATCACAACATTCAGTACTTC TRBJ2-4 many TRBV7-9 TRBD1
CASSQRTTDTQYF TGTGCCAGCAGCCAAAGGACGACAGATACGCAGTATTTT TRBJ2-3 many TRBV7-2 -
CASTMTGGQPQHF TGTGCCAGCACCATGACAGGAGGTCAGCCCCAGCATTTT TRBJ1-5 many TRBV12-3/TRBV12-4 -
CASSLARGSTDTQYF TGTGCCAGCAGCTTAGCAAGGGGAAGCACAGATACGCAGTATTTT TRBJ2-3 many TRBV7-6 -
CASSEWDSTDTQYF TGTGCCAGCAGTGAGTGGGACTCCACAGATACGCAGTATTTT TRBJ2-3 few TRBV25-1 -
CAISEKPSSYNEQFF TGTGCCATCAGTGAGAAACCGAGCTCCTACAATGAGCAGTTCTTC TRBJ2-1 many TRBV10-3 -
CASRTGGTGTADTQYF TGTGCCAGCAGGACAGGCGGGACTGGAACGGCAGATACGCAGTATTTT TRBJ2-3 many TRBV12-3/TRBV12-4 -
CASSSYEGDTEAFF TGCGCCAGCAGTTCATACGAGGGTGACACTGAAGCTTTCTTT TRBJ1-1 many TRBV5-1 -
CASSLDPTNEKLFF TGCGCCAGCAGCTTGGACCCAACTAATGAAAAACTGTTTTTT TRBJ1-4 many TRBV5-1 -
CASGGLDEQYF TGTGCCTCAGGGGGACTAGACGAGCAGTACTTC TRBJ2-7 few TRBV2 -
CASGMTGGYEQYF TGTGCCAGCGGGATGACAGGGGGCTACGAGCAGTACTTC TRBJ2-7 many TRBV6-1 TRBD1
CASRTSRTYEQYF TGTGCCAGCAGGACTAGCCGGACCTACGAGCAGTACTTC TRBJ2-7 many TRBV27 TRBD2
CASSSGQGNTEAFF TGTGCCAGCTCTTCGGGACAGGGGAACACTGAAGCTTTCTTT TRBJ1-1 many TRBV18 TRBD1
CASSFERSLDTQYF TGTGCCAGCAGTTTCGAAAGGAGTCTAGATACGCAGTATTTT TRBJ2-3 many TRBV12-3/TRBV12-4 -
CASSPRGGGTEAFF TGTGCCAGCAGCCCCAGGGGTGGGGGCACTGAAGCTTTCTTT TRBJ1-1 many TRBV3-1 -
CAISESILGGRGAFF TGTGCCATCAGTGAGTCGATCTTGGGGGGGCGAGGAGCTTTCTTT TRBJ1-1 many TRBV10-3 -
CASSESSNEAFF TGCGCCAGCAGTGAGTCAAGTAATGAAGCTTTCTTT TRBJ1-1 few TRBV10-2 -
CSVELAGLQETQYF TGCAGCGTTGAACTAGCGGGGTTACAAGAGACCCAGTACTTC TRBJ2-5 many TRBV29-1 TRBD2
CASSASRISGRETQYF TGTGCCAGCAGCGCCTCACGAATTAGCGGGAGAGAGACCCAGTACTTC TRBJ2-5 many TRBV14 TRBD2
CSASPGEREKLFF TGCAGTGCTAGCCCCGGAGAAAGGGAAAAACTGTTTTTT TRBJ1-4 many TRBV20-1 -
CASSPVSFENSYEQYF TGCGCCAGCAGCCCTGTGTCCTTCGAGAACTCCTACGAGCAGTACTTC TRBJ2-7 many TRBV5-1 -
CASSWGLRQPQHF TGTGCCAGCAGTTGGGGACTTCGGCAGCCCCAGCATTTT TRBJ1-5 many TRBV6-6 -
CASSLDREAFF TGTGCCAGCAGCTTAGACAGGGAAGCTTTCTTT TRBJ1-1 many TRBV7-9 -
CASTAGTVRDEQYF TGTGCCAGCACCGCCGGGACAGTAAGGGACGAGCAGTACTTC TRBJ2-7 many TRBV6-5 TRBD1
CSAASPGQGGSPLHF TGCAGTGCTGCTTCCCCGGGACAGGGGGGTTCACCCCTCCACTTT TRBJ1-6 many TRBV20-1 TRBD1
CASSQATTTNEKLFF TGCGCCAGCAGCCAAGCGACAACAACTAATGAAAAACTGTTTTTT TRBJ1-4 many TRBV4-1 -
CASSVGPGTGVREQYF TGTGCCAGCAGCGTAGGACCCGGGACAGGGGTGAGGGAGCAGTACTTC TRBJ2-7 many TRBV9 TRBD1
CASSLVLGANVLTF TGTGCCAGCAGTTTAGTTTTGGGGGCCAACGTCCTGACTTTC TRBJ2-6 many TRBV27 -
CASSIRRGIKPQNF TGTGCCAGCAGCATTCGCAGGGGGATCAAGCCCCAGAATTTT TRBJ1-5 - TRBV7-8 TRBD1
CASSLDDRGAEAFF TGCGCCAGCAGCTTGGATGACAGGGGCGCTGAAGCTTTCTTT TRBJ1-1 many TRBV5-1 TRBD1
CSAIRREGADTQYF TGCAGTGCTATAAGACGGGAGGGGGCAGATACGCAGTATTTT TRBJ2-3 many TRBV20-1 TRBD2
CASSLRSGGGNSPLNF TGCGCCAGCAGCTTGAGATCCGGGGGTGGTAATTCACCCCTCAACTTT TRBJ1-6 few TRBV5-1 -
CASSLEAGGLDTQYF TGTGCCAGCAGTTTAGAAGCGGGAGGGTTAGATACGCAGTATTTT TRBJ2-3 many TRBV12-3/TRBV12-4 TRBD2
CASSPLPSGFSGSYEQYF TGTGCCAGCAGCCCCTTGCCTAGCGGGTTCTCAGGGTCCTACGAGCAGTACTTC TRBJ2-7 - TRBV7-2 TRBD2
CATSTSGPSTDTQYF TGTGCCACCAGCACTAGCGGGCCAAGCACAGATACGCAGTATTTT TRBJ2-3 many TRBV15 TRBD2
CASSLARGIGTDTQYF TGTGCCAGCAGTTTGGCGCGCGGCATTGGGACAGATACGCAGTATTTT TRBJ2-3 many TRBV27 -
CAIRGTGGAFF TGTGCCATCAGGGGGACAGGGGGAGCTTTCTTT TRBJ1-1 many TRBV10-3 TRBD1
CASRTDETEAFF TGTGCCAGCAGGACCGATGAGACTGAAGCTTTCTTT TRBJ1-1 many TRBV7-6 -
CSARPLAGGGTEAFF TGCAGTGCTAGACCCTTAGCGGGCGGGGGCACTGAAGCTTTCTTT TRBJ1-1 many TRBV20-1 -
CASSLDPYNEQFF TGCGCCAGCAGCTTGGACCCTTACAATGAGCAGTTCTTC TRBJ2-1 many TRBV5-1 -
CSVELDPSETQYF TGCAGCGTTGAACTCGATCCTTCAGAGACCCAGTACTTC TRBJ2-5 many TRBV29-1 -
CASSLAGPPGYEQYF TGCGCCAGCAGCTTGGCGGGCCCCCCGGGCTACGAGCAGTACTTC TRBJ2-7 many TRBV5-1 -